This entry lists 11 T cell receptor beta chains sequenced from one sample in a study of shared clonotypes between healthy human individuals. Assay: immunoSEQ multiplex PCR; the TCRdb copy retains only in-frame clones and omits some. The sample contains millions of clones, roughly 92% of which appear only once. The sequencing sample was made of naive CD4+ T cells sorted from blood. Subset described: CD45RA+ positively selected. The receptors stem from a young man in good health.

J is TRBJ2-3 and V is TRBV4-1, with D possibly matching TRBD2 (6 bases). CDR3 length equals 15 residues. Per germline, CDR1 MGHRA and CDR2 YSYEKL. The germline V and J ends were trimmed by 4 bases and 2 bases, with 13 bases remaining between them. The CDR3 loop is CASSPEPSDTDTQYF. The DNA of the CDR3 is TGCGCCAGCAGCCCCGAGCCTAGCGACACAGATACGCAGTATTTT.

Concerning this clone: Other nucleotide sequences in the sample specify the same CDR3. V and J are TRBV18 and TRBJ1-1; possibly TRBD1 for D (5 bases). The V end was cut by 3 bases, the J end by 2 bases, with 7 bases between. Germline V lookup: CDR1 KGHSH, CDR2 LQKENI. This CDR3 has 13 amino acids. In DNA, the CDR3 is TGTGCCAGCTCACCGGGACTCAACACTGAAGCTTTCTTT. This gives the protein CASSPGLNTEAFF.

This chain's CDR3 is CASSLSGSGRTYEQYF. CDR3 DNA sequence: TGTGCCAGCAGCCTTTCCGGAAGCGGGAGAACCTACGAGCAGTACTTC. V is TRBV7-2 and J is TRBJ2-7, with 8 bases matching TRBD2. V lost 5 bases, J lost 2 bases, and 11 bases stayed unmatched. CDR3 length equals 16 residues. The germline gives CDR1 SGHTA, CDR2 FQGNSA. The full variable domain, rest sourced from reference TRBV7-2 and TRBJ2-7, is GAGVSQSPSNKVTEKGKDVELRCDPISGHTALYWYRQSLGQGLEFLIYFQGNSAPDKSGLPSDRFSAERTGGSVSTLTIQRTQQEDSAVYLCASSLSGSGRTYEQYFGPGTRLTVT.

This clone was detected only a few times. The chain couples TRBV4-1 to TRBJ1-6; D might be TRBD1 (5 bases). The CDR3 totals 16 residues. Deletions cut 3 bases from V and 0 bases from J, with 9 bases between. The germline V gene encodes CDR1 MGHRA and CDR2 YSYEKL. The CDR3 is CASSQGRSSYNSPLHF. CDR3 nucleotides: TGCGCCAGCAGCCAGGGACGGAGCTCCTATAATTCACCCCTCCACTTT.

CDR3 protein: CASSESSEQYF. CDR3 coding DNA: TGTGCCAGCAGCGAATCTAGCGAGCAGTACTTC. This chain connects TRBV6-6 to TRBJ2-7; D call uncertain. V was trimmed by 6 bases and J by 6 bases, leaving 9 bases between them. Germline V CDR1 and CDR2: MNHNY, SVGAGI (reference sequence). The CDR3 loop spans 11 amino acids.

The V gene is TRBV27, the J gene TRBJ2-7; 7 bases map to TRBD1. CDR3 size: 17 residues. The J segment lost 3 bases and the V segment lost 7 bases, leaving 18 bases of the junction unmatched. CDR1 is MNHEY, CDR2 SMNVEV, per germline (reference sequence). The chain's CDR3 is CASTRQGKIGTHYEQYF. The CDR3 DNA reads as TGTGCCAGCACTCGACAGGGAAAGATAGGCACGCACTACGAGCAGTACTTC.

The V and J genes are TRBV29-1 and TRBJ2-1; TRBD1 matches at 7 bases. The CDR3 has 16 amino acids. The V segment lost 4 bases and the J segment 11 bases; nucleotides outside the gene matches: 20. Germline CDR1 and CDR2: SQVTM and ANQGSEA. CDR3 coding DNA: TGCAGCGTTGCCTTACTCCGGGACAGTCTCCCCCTAAAGCAGTTCTTC. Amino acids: CSVALLRDSLPLKQFF.

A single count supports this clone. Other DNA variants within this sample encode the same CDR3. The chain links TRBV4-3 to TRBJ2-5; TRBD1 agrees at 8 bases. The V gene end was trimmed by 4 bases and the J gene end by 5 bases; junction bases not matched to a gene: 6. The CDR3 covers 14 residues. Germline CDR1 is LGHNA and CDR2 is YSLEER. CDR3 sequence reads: CASSPGQGAETQYF. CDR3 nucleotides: TGCGCCAGCAGCCCGGGGCAGGGGGCCGAGACCCAGTACTTC.

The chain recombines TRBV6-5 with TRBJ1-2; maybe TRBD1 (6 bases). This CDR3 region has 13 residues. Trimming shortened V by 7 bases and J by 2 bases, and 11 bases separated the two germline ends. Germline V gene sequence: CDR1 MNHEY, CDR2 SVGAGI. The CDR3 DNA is TGTGCCAGCACCACCAGGGGCAACTATGGCTACACCTTC. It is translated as CASTTRGNYGYTF.

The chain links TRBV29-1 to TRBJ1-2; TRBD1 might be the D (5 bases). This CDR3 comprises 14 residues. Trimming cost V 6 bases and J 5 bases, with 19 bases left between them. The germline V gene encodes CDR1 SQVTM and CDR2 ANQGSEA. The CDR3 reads CSVIPLQGGYGYTF. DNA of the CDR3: TGCAGCGTCATCCCCCTCCAGGGAGGGTATGGCTACACCTTC.

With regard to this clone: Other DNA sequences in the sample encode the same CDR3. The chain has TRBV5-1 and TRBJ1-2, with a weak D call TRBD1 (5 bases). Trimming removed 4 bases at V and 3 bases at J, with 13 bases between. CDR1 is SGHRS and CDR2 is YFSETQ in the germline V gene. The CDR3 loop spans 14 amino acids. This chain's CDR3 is CASSPEGRDYGYTF. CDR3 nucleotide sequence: TGCGCCAGCAGCCCAGAGGGGAGGGACTATGGCTACACCTTC.